This T cell receptor beta chain was observed in a study of blood T cell repertoires in COVID-19. Study-wide background: Donors in the United States, Italy and Spain gave samples during acute or convalescent COVID-19. PBMCs, B-cell-depleted T cells, or T cells provided the cDNA or gDNA that made up the material.

A few counts support this clone. Other nucleotide sequences from this sample produce the same CDR3. The CDR3 contains 11 residues. Germline loops: CDR1 MNHEY, CDR2 SMNVEV (reference sequence). Trimming removed 8 bases at V and 5 bases at J, with 9 bases between. Original processing methods: By means of reference gene primer amplification, nucleated cell counts were estimated. The repertoire was sequenced with immunoSEQ multiplex PCR; TCRdb's copy has only in-frame clones and lacks some. The V and J calls and clone size come from that table; D and trimming were worked out from the DNA. The table lists about 240,000 clones, roughly 85% of them singletons, with around 3.3% in the top ten.

This clonotype originated in a young woman with acute or convalescent COVID-19. The chain joins TRBV27 to TRBJ2-5; maybe TRBD2 (5 bases). The sequencing sample was made of peripheral blood. CDR3 amino acids: CASGRRETQYF. For the CDR3, the DNA is TGTGCCAGCGGGAGACGGGAGACCCAGTACTTC.